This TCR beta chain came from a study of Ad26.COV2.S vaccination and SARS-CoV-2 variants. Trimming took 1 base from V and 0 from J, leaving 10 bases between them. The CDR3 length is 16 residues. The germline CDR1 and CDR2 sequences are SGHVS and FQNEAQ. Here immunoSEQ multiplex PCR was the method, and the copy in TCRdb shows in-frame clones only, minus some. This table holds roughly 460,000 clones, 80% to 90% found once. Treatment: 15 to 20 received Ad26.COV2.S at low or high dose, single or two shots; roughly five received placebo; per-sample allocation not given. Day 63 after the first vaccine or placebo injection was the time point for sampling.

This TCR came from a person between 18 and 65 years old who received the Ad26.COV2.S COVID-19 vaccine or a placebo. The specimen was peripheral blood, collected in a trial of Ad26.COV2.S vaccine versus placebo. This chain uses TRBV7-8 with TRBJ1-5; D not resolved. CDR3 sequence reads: CASSLGRTLSNQPQHF. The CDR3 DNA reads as TGTGCCAGCAGCTTAGGACGGACCCTTAGCAATCAGCCCCAGCATTTT.